This T cell receptor beta chain stems from a study of blood T cell repertoires in COVID-19. At the level of the study: Sites in the United States, Italy and Spain provided acute and convalescent COVID-19 samples.

This clone was recorded once. Germline CDR1 and CDR2: KGHSH and LQKENI. Deletions cut 5 bases from V and 7 bases from J, with 15 bases between. The CDR3 is 14 residues long. Exposed enrollees had met someone with a PCR-confirmed or clinician-diagnosed COVID-19 case at some point within the 2 weeks before study entry. Only in-frame clones appear in the TCRdb table, and some are missing; sequencing was by immunoSEQ multiplex PCR. Among approximately 380,000 clones listed, roughly 90% were seen once. The material sequenced was PBMCs or T cells enriched from blood (not recorded which). V usage is TRBV18 and J usage is TRBJ1-5; tentatively, D is TRBD1 (5 bases). This sequence was found in a woman aged 35 to 49 who had been exposed to COVID-19. In DNA form, the CDR3 reads TGTGCCAGCTCAGGAGAGCAGGGTCTCCAGCCCCAGCATTTT. This gives the protein CASSGEQGLQPQHF.